Below are 8 T cell receptor beta chains sequenced from a single sample in a study of blood T cell repertoires in COVID-19. Some clones are missing from TCRdb's copy, which holds only in-frame ones; the method was immunoSEQ multiplex PCR. This repertoire shows approximately 390,000 clones, approximately 88% found once; its top ten account for around 2%. The source material was PBMCs or T cells enriched from blood (not recorded which). Receptor source: a woman aged 40-49 years with acute COVID-19.

The chain uses TRBV19 and TRBJ2-1; D is unclear. The CDR3 loop spans 11 amino acids. Germline CDR1 LNHDA, CDR2 SQIVND (reference sequence). The V end was cut by 5 bases, the J end by 3 bases, with 2 bases between. CDR3 bases: TGTGCCAGTAGTCGCTACAATGAGCAGTTCTTC. Its translation is CASSRYNEQFF.

V usage is TRBV19 and J usage is TRBJ2-5; maybe TRBD1 (6 bases). The CDR3 length is 13 residues. V shed 5 bases and J shed 4 bases, with 11 bases lying between them. CDR1 and CDR2 from the germline V gene are LNHDA and SQIVND (reference sequence). DNA of the CDR3: TGTGCCAGTAGTGACCACAGGGCAGAGACCCAGTACTTC. Protein: CASSDHRAETQYF.

This clone was detected only a few times. V gene TRBV5-1 combines with J gene TRBJ2-3; no firm D call. The CDR3 totals 13 residues. Trimming cost V 1 base and J 5 bases, with 8 bases left between them. Germline CDR1 and CDR2: SGHRS and YFSETQ. CDR3 in DNA: TGCGCCAGCAGCTTGAGCCAAATAGATACGCAGTATTTT. Amino acid sequence: CASSLSQIDTQYF.

The chain uses TRBV5-1 and TRBJ1-4; D is ambiguous. Germline values: CDR1 SGHRS, CDR2 YFSETQ. V lost 0 bases and J 8 bases, leaving 14 bases between the germline ends. This CDR3 comprises 15 residues. The CDR3: CASSLANGDGEKLFF. The DNA of the CDR3 is TGCGCCAGCAGCTTGGCCAATGGAGACGGCGAAAAACTGTTTTTT.

The rearrangement joins TRBV6-2 or TRBV6-3 to TRBJ1-5, with unresolved D. This CDR3 contains 13 residues. Between the trimmed V and J ends, which lost 6 bases and 4 bases, there was a span of 10 bases. CDR1 MNHEY and CDR2 SVGEGT come from the germline V gene. CDR3 protein: CASSSQTNQPQHF. Written as DNA, the CDR3 is TGTGCCAGCAGCTCTCAGACAAATCAGCCCCAGCATTTT.

The chain couples TRBV5-1 to TRBJ1-2; D is perhaps TRBD1 (6 bases). Trimming removed 7 bases at V and 4 bases at J, with 23 bases between. The CDR3 contains 16 residues. CDR1 and CDR2 (germline): SGHRS, YFSETQ. This CDR3 is CASQFEGGARVYGYTF. Here the CDR3 DNA reads TGCGCCAGCCAGTTTGAGGGGGGGGCGCGAGTCTATGGCTACACCTTC.

This clone was detected only once. V gene TRBV19 combines with J gene TRBJ1-6; no firm D call. Per germline, CDR1 LNHDA and CDR2 SQIVND (reference sequence). V was cut by 3 bases and J by 7 bases, with 7 bases left in between. The CDR3 is 13 amino acids. The CDR3: CASSIYRNSPLHF. In DNA, the CDR3 is TGTGCCAGTAGTATTTACAGAAATTCACCCCTCCACTTT.

V and J are TRBV9 and TRBJ1-2; D is perhaps TRBD1 (5 bases). Looked up from germline, CDR1 is SGDLS and CDR2 is YYNGEE. The V and J ends lost 3 bases and 4 bases respectively, with 13 bases between them. The CDR3 is 14 residues long. CDR3 sequence reads: CASSGGETIYGYTF. As DNA, the CDR3 is TGTGCCAGCAGCGGGGGGGAAACGATCTATGGCTACACCTTC.